This T cell receptor (beta chain) appears in the sequencing data of a study of T cells in Graves' hyperthyroidism and ophthalmopathy. Amplified TCR beta CDR3 regions came from RNA transcripts. The HTBI primer set was used in a first-round RT-PCR of the TCR CDR3. TCRdb re-derived calls from the multiplex PCR reads in MiXCR, one entry per CDR3 protein. This table holds approximately 420,000 distinct CDR3 sequences, roughly an eighth found once. Trimming removed 6 bases at V and 3 bases at J, with 11 bases between. The germline gives CDR1 MDHEN, CDR2 SYDVKM. CDR3 length: 14 amino acids. The rearrangement joins TRBV28 to TRBJ2-2; D gene unclear. This sequence was found in a woman under 30 with Graves' hyperthyroidism. Sample: blood. The CDR3 loop reads CASRTQRYTGELFF. The CDR3 nucleotides read TGTGCCAGCAGGACCCAGAGGTACACCGGGGAGCTGTTTTTT.